The next 20 T cell receptor beta chains were all read from a single sample in a study of cytomegalovirus exposure and HLA in healthy donors. With 60 Vbeta and 13 Jbeta primers, the PCR was carried out. Data came from immunoSEQ multiplex PCR; TCRdb stores just in-frame clones and leaves some out. The sample table sets out fewer than 200,000 clones. The sequencing input was PBMCs. Every receptor here comes from a woman aged 55-70 years in good health and CMV-seronegative.

J is TRBJ1-1 and V is TRBV5-1; 8 nucleotides agree with TRBD1. Germline trimming cut 4 bases from V and 2 bases from J; bases unmatched to any gene: 7. Germline V gene lookup returns CDR1 SGHRS and CDR2 YFSETQ. CDR3 length: 15 amino acids. CDR3 loop: CASSAGGATNTEAFF. CDR3 DNA: TGCGCCAGCAGCGCAGGGGGCGCGACAAACACTGAAGCTTTCTTT.

The chain couples TRBV7-9 to TRBJ1-5; D gene unclear. V was shortened by 2 bases and J by 3 bases, with 11 bases between the two germline ends. From germline, CDR1 is SEHNR and CDR2 FQNEAQ (reference sequence). The CDR3 runs 15 residues. The CDR3 loop is CASSLIRGNNQPQHF. CDR3 nucleotides: TGTGCCAGCAGCTTAATTCGGGGTAACAATCAGCCCCAGCATTTT. Variable domain in full (rest from reference TRBV7-9 and TRBJ1-5): DTGVSQNPRHKITKRGQNVTFRCDPISEHNRLYWYRQTLGQGPEFLTYFQNEAQLEKSRLLSDRFSAERPKGSFSTLEIQRTEQGDSAMYLCASSLIRGNNQPQHFGDGTRLSIL.

This chain uses TRBV5-1 with TRBJ1-2, with TRBD1 as a possible D gene (6 bases). Trimming removed 0 bases from V and 14 bases from J, with 20 bases in between. This CDR3 has 14 amino acids. Germline assignment: CDR1 SGHRS and CDR2 YFSETQ. CDR3 region: CASSLAPGGLVITF. CDR3 sequence (DNA): TGCGCCAGCAGCTTGGCCCCGGGGGGCTTGGTAATTACCTTC. The entire variable domain, with the rest obtained from reference TRBV5-1 and TRBJ1-2, is as follows: KAGVTQTPRYLIKTRGQQVTLSCSPISGHRSVSWYQQTPGQGLQFLFEYFSETQRNKGNFPGRFSGRQFSNSRSEMNVSTLELGDSALYLCASSLAPGGLVITFGSGTRLTVV.

V is TRBV6-5 and J is TRBJ2-5; 11 bases match TRBD1. The DNA end lines up better with TRBJ2-7; the J call may be wrong. The germline V gene has CDR1 MNHEY and CDR2 SVGAGI. The CDR3 has 15 amino acids. DNA for the CDR3: TGTGCCAGCGCGAGTCTAGGGACAGGGGGGGACGAGCAGTACTTC. This encodes CASASLGTGGDEQYF.

The chain has TRBV27 and TRBJ1-5; the match to TRBD1 covers 7 bases. Germline lookup yields CDR1 MNHEY and CDR2 SMNVEV (reference sequence). The V and J ends lost 6 bases and 0 bases, in that order; junction bases with no gene match: 5. This CDR3 has 15 residues. In nucleotides, the CDR3 is TGTGCCAGCAGCAGGGGGTCCCATAGCAATCAGCCCCAGCATTTT. The encoded protein is CASSRGSHSNQPQHF.

The chain recombines TRBV7-8 with TRBJ1-5; D is undetermined. Germline V gives CDR1 SGHVS, CDR2 FQNEAQ. CDR3 length: 13 residues. Trimming took 2 bases from V and 5 from J, leaving 7 bases between them. The CDR3: CASSLSPDQPQHF. DNA for the CDR3: TGTGCCAGCAGCTTAAGCCCTGATCAGCCCCAGCATTTT.

V usage is TRBV9 and J usage is TRBJ2-2; 9 positions match TRBD1. V lost 4 bases and J lost 8; bases outside the gene matches: 15. Looked up from germline, CDR1 is SGDLS and CDR2 is YYNGEE. This CDR3 spans 17 amino acids. The CDR3 reads CASSFRTGVAKIGELFF. The CDR3 nucleotides are TGTGCCAGCAGCTTTCGGACAGGGGTGGCTAAAATAGGGGAGCTGTTTTTT. Full variable domain (outside the CDR3, taken from reference TRBV9 and TRBJ2-2): DSGVTQTPKHLITATGQRVTLRCSPRSGDLSVYWYQQSLDQGLQFLIQYYNGEERAKGNILERFSAQQFPDLHSELNLSSLELGDSALYFCASSFRTGVAKIGELFFGEGSRLTVL.

This chain links TRBV18 with TRBJ1-3; tentatively, D is TRBD1 (6 bases). Trimming left V 3 bases short and J 7 bases short, with 10 bases between. The CDR3 has 13 amino acids. The V gene's germline CDR1 is KGHSH and CDR2 LQKENI. Here the CDR3 reads CASSPSDSNTIYF. The CDR3 nucleotides are TGTGCCAGCTCACCGTCGGACAGTAACACCATATATTTT.

J is TRBJ2-7 and V is TRBV9; TRBD1 aligns across 8 bases. V trimming: 0 bases; J trimming: 3 bases; junction bases outside the gene matches: 5. The V gene's germline CDR1 is SGDLS and CDR2 YYNGEE. The CDR3 covers 15 residues. The CDR3 is CASSVGTGRYYEQYF. In DNA, the CDR3 is TGTGCCAGCAGCGTAGGGACAGGGCGATACTACGAGCAGTACTTC. The variable domain in full, with the rest retrieved from reference TRBV9 and TRBJ2-7, is DSGVTQTPKHLITATGQRVTLRCSPRSGDLSVYWYQQSLDQGLQFLIQYYNGEERAKGNILERFSAQQFPDLHSELNLSSLELGDSALYFCASSVGTGRYYEQYFGPGTRLTVT.

For the CDR3, the DNA is TGTGCCAGCAGCCCCCAAACCACAGGGGCCTATGGCTACACCTTC. Its translation is CASSPQTTGAYGYTF. The chain links TRBV9 to TRBJ1-2, with 7 bases identical to TRBD1. The CDR3 length is 15 residues. V lost 4 bases, J lost 4 bases, and 10 bases stayed unmatched. Per the germline V gene, CDR1 is SGDLS and CDR2 is YYNGEE.

The genes are TRBV7-2 and TRBJ1-1; the match to TRBD1 covers 11 bases. The V and J ends lost 0 bases and 5 bases, in that order; junction bases with no gene match: 2. The CDR3 runs to 15 residues. The germline V gene has CDR1 SGHTA and CDR2 FQGNSA. As DNA, the CDR3 is TGTGCCAGCAGCTTAGCGGGGACAGGGGGAACTGAAGCTTTCTTT. It is translated as CASSLAGTGGTEAFF.

CDR3 region: CASSVRLAGGHTEQFF. The CDR3, as DNA: TGTGCCAGCAGCGTTCGACTAGCGGGGGGGCACACTGAGCAGTTCTTC. The gene calls are TRBV9 and TRBJ2-1; 14 bases align to TRBD2. Germline trimming cut 2 bases from V and 9 bases from J; bases unmatched to any gene: 7. From germline, CDR1 is SGDLS and CDR2 YYNGEE. This CDR3 contains 16 residues.

The chain combines TRBV18 with TRBJ2-1, with D maybe TRBD1 (6 bases). V was pared by 3 bases and J by 6 bases, with 15 bases between. This CDR3 comprises 15 residues. CDR1 KGHSH and CDR2 LQKENI come from the germline V gene. The CDR3 is CASSPLRQVSNEQFF. In DNA form, the CDR3 reads TGTGCCAGCTCACCGCTTCGACAGGTGAGCAATGAGCAGTTCTTC.

This chain uses TRBV4-2 with TRBJ2-3; no clear D gene. This CDR3 has 15 amino acids. The V gene lost 1 base and the J gene lost 12 bases, with 20 bases spanning the gap. Germline V CDR1 and CDR2: LGHNA, YNFKEQ. This chain's CDR3 is CASSQALRVNGLQYF. CDR3 bases: TGTGCCAGCAGCCAAGCCTTACGGGTAAATGGTTTACAGTATTTT.

The chain employs TRBV19 and TRBJ2-1; 13 bases align to TRBD2. V lost 9 bases, J lost 8 bases, and 7 bases stayed unmatched. This CDR3 contains 14 residues. Germline CDR1 is LNHDA and CDR2 is SQIVND (reference sequence). Written as DNA, the CDR3 is TGTGCCAGCGGGACTAGCGGGATAGGCGATGAGCAGTTCTTC. Translating it yields CASGTSGIGDEQFF.

The chain joins TRBV5-1 to TRBJ1-1; possibly TRBD1 for D (5 bases). Per the germline V gene, CDR1 is SGHRS and CDR2 is YFSETQ. The CDR3 is made up of 17 amino acids. Trimming shortened V by 1 base and J by 3 bases, and 19 bases separated the two germline ends. In DNA form, the CDR3 reads TGCGCCAGCAGCTTGACGTTGTGGGGGAGGGACCACACTGAAGCTTTCTTT. Its protein is CASSLTLWGRDHTEAFF.

V gene TRBV7-3 combines with J gene TRBJ1-3; 7 nucleotides line up with TRBD1. From germline, CDR1 is SGHTA and CDR2 FQGTGA. V dropped 2 bases and J dropped 2; count of bases not matched to a gene: 6. This CDR3 region has 16 residues. The CDR3 bases are TGTGCCAGCAGCTTAGCCCCGACAGGGACTGGAAACACCATATATTTT. Translated, it gives CASSLAPTGTGNTIYF.

The V gene is TRBV5-1, the J gene TRBJ1-2; TRBD1 might be the D (5 bases). The CDR3 spans 14 residues. The ends were cut back, 2 bases at V and 3 bases at J, with 11 bases in the middle. CDR1 is SGHRS and CDR2 is YFSETQ in the germline V gene. CDR3 amino acids: CASSFQGQDYGYTF. The CDR3 DNA reads TGCGCCAGCAGCTTTCAGGGCCAGGACTATGGCTACACCTTC.

This rearrangement joins TRBV30 to TRBJ2-5, with D unclear. This CDR3 region has 11 residues. Trimming left V 3 bases short and J 0 bases short, with 2 bases between. Germline V gene sequence: CDR1 GTSNPN, CDR2 SVGIG (reference sequence). CDR3 in amino acids: CAWSYQETQYF. For the CDR3, the DNA is TGTGCCTGGAGCTACCAAGAGACCCAGTACTTC.

This rearrangement joins TRBV19 to TRBJ2-7, with 10 bases lining up with TRBD2. CDR1 is LNHDA, CDR2 SQIVND, per germline (reference sequence). V gave up 5 bases and J gave up 0 bases; unmatched junction bases: 1. The CDR3 covers 14 residues. The CDR3, as DNA: TGTGCCAGTAGTCTAGCGGGAGTCTCCTACGAGCAGTACTTC. Protein product: CASSLAGVSYEQYF.